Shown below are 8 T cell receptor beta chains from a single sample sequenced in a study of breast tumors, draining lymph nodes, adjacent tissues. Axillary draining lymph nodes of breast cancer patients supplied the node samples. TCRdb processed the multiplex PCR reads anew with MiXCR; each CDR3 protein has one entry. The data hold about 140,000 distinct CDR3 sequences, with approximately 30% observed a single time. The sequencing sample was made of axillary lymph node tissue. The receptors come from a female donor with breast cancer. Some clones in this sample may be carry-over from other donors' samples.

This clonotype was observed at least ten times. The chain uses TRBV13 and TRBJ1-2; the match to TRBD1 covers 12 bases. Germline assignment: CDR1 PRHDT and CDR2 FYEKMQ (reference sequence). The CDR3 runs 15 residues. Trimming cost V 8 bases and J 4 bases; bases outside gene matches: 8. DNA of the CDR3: TGTGCCAGCCAAGCTTGGGGACAGGGGGCCTATGGCTACACCTTC. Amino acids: CASQAWGQGAYGYTF.

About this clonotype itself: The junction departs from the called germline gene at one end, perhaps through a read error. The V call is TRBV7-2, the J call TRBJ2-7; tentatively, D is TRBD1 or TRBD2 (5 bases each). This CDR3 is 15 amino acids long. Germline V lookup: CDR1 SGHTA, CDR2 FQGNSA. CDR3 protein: CATSRGPGPRVEQHF. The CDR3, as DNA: TGTGCCACCTCACGAGGCCCGGGGCCAAGGGTCGAGCAGCACTTC.

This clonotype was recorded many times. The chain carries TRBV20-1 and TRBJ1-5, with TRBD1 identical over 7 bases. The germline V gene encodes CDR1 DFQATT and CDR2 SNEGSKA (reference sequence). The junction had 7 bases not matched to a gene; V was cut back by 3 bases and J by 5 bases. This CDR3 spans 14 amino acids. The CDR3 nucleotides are TGCAGTGCTAGTGAAGGGGGCAGGTATCAGCCCCAGCATTTT. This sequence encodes CSASEGGRYQPQHF.

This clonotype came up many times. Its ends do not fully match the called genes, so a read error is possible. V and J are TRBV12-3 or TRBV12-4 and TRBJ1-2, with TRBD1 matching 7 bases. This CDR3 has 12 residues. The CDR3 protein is CASSSRTGLLFF. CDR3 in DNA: TGTGCCAGCAGTTCGCGGACAGGCCTTCTCTTCTTC.

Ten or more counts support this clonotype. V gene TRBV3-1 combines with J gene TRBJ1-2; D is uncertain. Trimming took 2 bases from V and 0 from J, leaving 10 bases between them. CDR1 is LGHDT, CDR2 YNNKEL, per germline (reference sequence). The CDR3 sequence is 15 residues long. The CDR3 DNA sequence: TGTGCCAGCAGCCAAAACCCCGGTCCTAACTATGGCTACACCTTC. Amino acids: CASSQNPGPNYGYTF.

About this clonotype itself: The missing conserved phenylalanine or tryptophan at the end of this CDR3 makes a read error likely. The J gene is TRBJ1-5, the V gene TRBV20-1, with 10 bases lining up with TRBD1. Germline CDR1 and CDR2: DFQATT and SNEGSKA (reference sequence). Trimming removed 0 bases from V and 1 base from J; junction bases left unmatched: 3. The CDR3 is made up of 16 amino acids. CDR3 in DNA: TGCAGTGCTAGAGACAGACAGGGGGCAAGCAATCAGCCCCAGCATGGT. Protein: CSARDRQGASNQPQHG.

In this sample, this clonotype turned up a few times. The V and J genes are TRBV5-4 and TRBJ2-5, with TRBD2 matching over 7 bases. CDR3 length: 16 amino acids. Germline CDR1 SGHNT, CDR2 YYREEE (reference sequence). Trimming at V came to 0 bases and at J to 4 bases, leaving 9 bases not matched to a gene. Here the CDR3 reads CASSLDGPAGRETQYF. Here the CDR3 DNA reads TGTGCCAGCAGCTTGGATGGCCCAGCGGGGCGAGAGACCCAGTACTTC.

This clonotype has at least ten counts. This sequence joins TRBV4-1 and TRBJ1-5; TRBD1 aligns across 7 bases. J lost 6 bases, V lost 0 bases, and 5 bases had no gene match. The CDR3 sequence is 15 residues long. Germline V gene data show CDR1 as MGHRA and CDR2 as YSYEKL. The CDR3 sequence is CASSQDGQEGQPQHF. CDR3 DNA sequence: TGCGCCAGCAGCCAAGACGGACAGGAGGGTCAGCCCCAGCATTTT.